This T cell receptor beta chain was sequenced during a study of blood T cell repertoires in COVID-19. The overall study: There were acute and convalescent COVID-19 samples, and they came from the United States, Italy and Spain.

Participants, about 18 to 90 years old, spanned under 30 US areas. Participants had their cohort set by participant-reported clinical history. V lost 4 bases to trimming and J lost 1 base, with 19 bases between them. Germline V gene data show CDR1 as SGHNT and CDR2 as YENEEA. The CDR3 consists of 18 residues. Original handling: How many nucleated cells were present was estimated from reference gene primer amplification. Repertoires were generated with immunoSEQ multiplex PCR, while TCRdb's copy carries only in-frame clones and drops some. That table furnishes V, J and clone size, whereas the DNA furnished D and trimming. The sample carries 200,000 to 250,000 clones, around 81% recorded once.

The sample was PBMCs or T cells enriched from blood (not recorded which). The chain links TRBV11-3 to TRBJ2-2; maybe TRBD2 (7 bases). This TCR was recovered from a woman in her thirties or forties with acute COVID-19. This CDR3 is CASSSRRGPRGNTGELFF. CDR3 nucleotides: TGTGCCAGCAGCTCCCGGCGGGGGCCGCGGGGGAACACCGGGGAGCTGTTTTTT.